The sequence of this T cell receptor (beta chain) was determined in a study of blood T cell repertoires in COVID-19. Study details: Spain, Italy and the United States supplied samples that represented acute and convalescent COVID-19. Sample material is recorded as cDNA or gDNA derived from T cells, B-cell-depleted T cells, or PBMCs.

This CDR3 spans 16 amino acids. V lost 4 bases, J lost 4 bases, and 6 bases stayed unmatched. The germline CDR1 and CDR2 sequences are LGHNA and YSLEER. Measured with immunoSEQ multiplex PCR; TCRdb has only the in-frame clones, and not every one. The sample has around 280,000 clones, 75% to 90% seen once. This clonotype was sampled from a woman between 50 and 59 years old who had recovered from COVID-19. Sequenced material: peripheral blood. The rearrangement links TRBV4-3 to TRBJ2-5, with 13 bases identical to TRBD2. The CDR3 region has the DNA TGCGCCAGCAGCCGCATACTAGCGGGGGGGGGAGAGACCCAGTACTTC. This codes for CASSRILAGGGETQYF.